This passage covers 12 T cell receptor beta chains from one sample sequenced in a study of tumor-infiltrating lymphocytes in primary liver carcinoma. A constant-region primer served to make TCR beta cDNA from about 500 ng total RNA. Slightly modified ARM-PCR with three nested multiplex PCR rounds yielded TCR beta libraries. The two initial PCR rounds, roughly 11 cycles each, used TRBV1-TRBV30 forward and C-beta reverse primers. In TCRdb, the multiplex PCR reads were re-called with MiXCR into one record per CDR3 protein. The sample has fewer than 85,000 distinct CDR3 sequences; 69% are singletons. Total RNA and DNA came together from approximately 20-30 mg of bulk tissue without cell sorting. What was sequenced was tumor-adjacent normal liver tissue. All receptors derive from a man aged 40-50 years with primary liver carcinoma and hepatitis B virus infection.

As regards this clonotype: This may stem from a read error, because a much larger clone lies one nucleotide away. J is TRBJ1-1 and V is TRBV9; D might be TRBD1 (6 bases). CDR1 is SGDLS and CDR2 is YYNGEE in the germline V gene. The CDR3 length is 14 residues. The germline V and J ends were trimmed by 4 bases and 3 bases, with 13 bases remaining between them. CDR3: CASSTNSGDTEAFF. The CDR3 bases are TGTGCCAGCAGCACCAACTCAGGGGACACTGAAGCTTTCTTT.

J is TRBJ2-5 and V is TRBV11-2, with 7 bases identical to TRBD2. The CDR3 has 15 amino acids. Losses at the gene ends were 6 bases for V and 10 bases for J; bases not matched to a gene: 17. The germline V gene has CDR1 SGHAT and CDR2 FQNNGV. The CDR3 bases are TGTGCCAGCAGTCGTTGGACTAGTCCCGCGAATATCCAGTACTTC. This sequence encodes CASSRWTSPANIQYF.

A word on this clonotype: One end of the junction is discordant with germline, which a read error may explain. CDR3 sequence reads: CASIQETADRVFSGANVLTF. The CDR3 nucleotides read TGTGCCAGCATCCAAGAGACGGCGGACAGGGTTTTCTCTGGGGCCAACGTCCTGACTTTC. This rearrangement joins TRBV4-2 to TRBJ2-6; 8 nucleotides align to TRBD1. This CDR3 is built from 20 residues. Per germline, CDR1 LGHNA and CDR2 YNFKEQ.

As concerns this clonotype: The germline gene is not matched at one end of the junction; a read error may be the cause. Written as DNA, the CDR3 is TGCGGCGTCACCAAGGACAGCTACAAGCAGTACTTC. Residues: CGVTKDSYKQYF. V is TRBV29-1 and J is TRBJ2-7; D might be TRBD1 (6 bases). From germline, CDR1 is SQVTM and CDR2 ANQGSEA. The CDR3 loop spans 12 amino acids.

Concerning this clonotype: This may be a read error: a much more frequent sequence differs by one nucleotide. The chain joins TRBV4-3 to TRBJ2-7; maybe TRBD2 (5 bases). The germline gives CDR1 LGHNA, CDR2 YSLEER. V was trimmed by 2 bases and J by 3 bases, leaving 14 bases between them. The CDR3 runs 15 residues. CDR3 residues: CASSQNRGIGYEQYF. The CDR3 DNA sequence: TGCGCCAGCAGCCAAAACAGAGGGATTGGCTACGAGCAGTACTTC.

The CDR3 is CASSEIALTGVGEQFF. CDR3 DNA sequence: TGTGCCAGCAGTGAAATAGCACTAACGGGAGTGGGTGAGCAGTTCTTC. The gene calls are TRBV6-1 and TRBJ2-1; D is perhaps TRBD2 (6 bases). The CDR3 contains 16 residues. Trimming stripped 2 bases from V and 9 bases from J, with 20 bases between. Germline CDR1 MNHNS, CDR2 SASEGT.

Notes on this clonotype: No conserved phenylalanine or tryptophan is present at the end of the CDR3, so a read error is the likely explanation. The chain links TRBV6-5 to TRBJ1-2; TRBD1 agrees at 9 bases. Unmatched junction bases numbered 6, after V lost 6 bases and J lost 4 bases. The CDR3 runs 14 residues. Germline assignment: CDR1 MNHEY and CDR2 SVGAGI. CDR3 sequence (DNA): TGTGCCAGCAGCTCTCCGGGACAGGGCTATGGCTACACCTTA. It codes for CASSSPGQGYGYTL.

This CDR3 reads CATTETRQGTFNQPQHF. DNA of the CDR3: TGTGCCACCACTGAAACCCGACAAGGAACATTCAATCAGCCCCAGCATTTT. The chain is built from TRBV6-1 and TRBJ1-5, with D hard to call. This CDR3 is built from 17 residues. V was trimmed by 10 bases and J by 3 bases, leaving 25 bases between them. The germline CDR1 and CDR2 sequences are MNHNS and SASEGT.

With regard to this clonotype: This CDR3 fails to terminate in the conserved phenylalanine or tryptophan, so it likely reflects a read error. V is TRBV29-1 and J is TRBJ1-1, with 7 nucleotides matching TRBD1. Germline loops: CDR1 SQVTM, CDR2 ANQGSEA. There are 12 residues in the CDR3. This chain's CDR3 is CGVRSGGTEAFL. DNA for the CDR3: TGCGGCGTTCGGTCAGGGGGCACTGAAGCTTTCCTT.

Turning to this clonotype: The missing conserved phenylalanine or tryptophan at the end of this CDR3 makes a read error likely. V is TRBV6-6 and J is TRBJ2-2; TRBD1 matches 11 bases. CDR1 MNHNY and CDR2 SVGAGI come from the germline V gene (reference sequence). V lost 7 bases, J lost 6 bases, and 10 bases stayed unmatched. The CDR3 is 16 amino acids. In DNA, the CDR3 is TGTGCCAGCAACTCCTACGGACAGGGGGCCCCCGGGGAGCTGTTTATT. Protein product: CASNSYGQGAPGELFI.

As to this clonotype: One end of the junction fails to match germline, which may point to a read error. This chain joins TRBV10-3 and TRBJ2-1, with TRBD1 as a possible D gene (5 bases). The CDR3 is 13 amino acids. Germline lookup yields CDR1 ENHRY and CDR2 SYGVKD. The CDR3 is CAINSPGNNDQFF. The CDR3 DNA sequence: TGTGCCATCAACAGCCCAGGGAACAATGATCAGTTCTTC.

V usage is TRBV12-3 or TRBV12-4 and J usage is TRBJ1-2; 9 bases are shared with TRBD1. This CDR3 has 15 amino acids. The CDR3 DNA sequence: TGTGTCAACAGTTCAGCCGGGACAGGGACCTATGGCTACACCTTC. It translates to CVNSSAGTGTYGYTF.